Given below is one T cell receptor beta chain in context. The data were taken from a study of blood T cell repertoires in COVID-19. About the research overall: PBMCs, B-cell-depleted T cells, or T cells provided the cDNA or gDNA that made up the material.

V was pared by 1 base and J by 4 bases, with 11 bases between. The germline CDR1 and CDR2 sequences are SGHRS and YFSETQ. The CDR3 covers 14 residues. Methods used by the authors: For nucleated cells, counts were estimated from reference gene primer amplification. Clones were read by immunoSEQ multiplex PCR, and TCRdb kept only the in-frame ones, dropping some. V and J calls and clone size are copied from that table; D and trimming were computed from the DNA. Here the sample spans 32,000 or so clones, about 85% being singletons. Source material: peripheral blood. The TCR originated in a man aged 45-65 years with active or convalescent COVID-19. The chain combines TRBV5-1 with TRBJ2-5; D possibly corresponds to TRBD1 (5 bases). The CDR3 spells CASSLWQGTETQYF. Written as DNA, the CDR3 is TGCGCCAGCAGCTTGTGGCAGGGAACAGAGACCCAGTACTTC.